The rows below give T cell receptor beta chains drawn from one sample of a study of blood T cell repertoires in COVID-19. Profiled with immunoSEQ multiplex PCR; TCRdb holds only in-frame clones, not every one. The table lists around 400,000 clones, 89% of them singletons. Sequencing was carried out using peripheral blood. The receptors stem from a man in his forties with acute or convalescent COVID-19. Each CDR3 is given with its conserved first and last residue.

V gene: TRBV28; CDR3 protein: CASSTGTGNGYTF
V gene: TRBV3-1/TRBV3-2; CDR3 protein: CASSQRDGYTF
V gene: TRBV28; CDR3 protein: CASSPKTGVVNQPQHF
V gene: TRBV7-2; CDR3 protein: CASSLATSGGAVDTQYF
V gene: TRBV11-2; CDR3 protein: CASSPTGLNTGELFF
V gene: TRBV6-5; CDR3 protein: CASSYGSGGYYGYTF
V gene: TRBV7-9; CDR3 protein: CASSLSRIGGLMNTEAFF
V gene: TRBV5-4; CDR3 protein: CASSSGWDSPYGYTF
V gene: TRBV14; CDR3 protein: CASSHSGAGPYGYTF
V gene: TRBV15; CDR3 protein: CATSRDRGVNEKLFF
V gene: TRBV18; CDR3 protein: CASSPNGLAGGTQYF
V gene: TRBV30; CDR3 protein: CAWNQVGTGELFF
V gene: TRBV2; CDR3 protein: CASSDSGVAVRAKNIQYF
V gene: TRBV2; CDR3 protein: CASTLMTGRRSGYTF
V gene: TRBV11-2; CDR3 protein: CASSRGLAGGPGANVLTF
V gene: TRBV27; CDR3 protein: CASRRDRGSTGELFF
V gene: TRBV28; CDR3 protein: CASSKDRGGLTYNEQFF
V gene: TRBV5-1; CDR3 protein: CASSSTGGYGYTF
V gene: TRBV6-6; CDR3 protein: CASSSGLFFSYNEQFF
V gene: TRBV19; CDR3 protein: CASASSGSTDTQYF
V gene: TRBV5-1; CDR3 protein: CASSLVAGDSTGELFF
V gene: TRBV19; CDR3 protein: CASSLVNTEAFF
V gene: TRBV21-1; CDR3 protein: CASSNRLAGLNYEQYF
V gene: TRBV27; CDR3 protein: CASSLGGLVGYGYTF
V gene: TRBV27; CDR3 protein: CASSLGRAGELFF
V gene: TRBV6-2/TRBV6-3; CDR3 protein: CASSYEGYTEAFF
V gene: TRBV4-1; CDR3 protein: CASSRLTVLSTEAFF
V gene: TRBV14; CDR3 protein: CASSQFMASRPTDTQYF
V gene: TRBV12-3/TRBV12-4; CDR3 protein: CASGPLGYEQYF
V gene: TRBV28; CDR3 protein: CASTGGANYGYTF
V gene: TRBV18; CDR3 protein: CASSPTGFANYGYTF
V gene: TRBV5-1; CDR3 protein: CASSLVLGNTIYF
V gene: TRBV2; CDR3 protein: CASSAMQNTEAFF
V gene: TRBV7-8; CDR3 protein: CASSADSGNTIYF
V gene: TRBV3-1/TRBV3-2; CDR3 protein: CASSQTGTSYTF
V gene: TRBV28; CDR3 protein: CASSSRTGEGTEAFF
V gene: TRBV7-8; CDR3 protein: CASSLPTGANTGELFF
V gene: TRBV3-1/TRBV3-2; CDR3 protein: CASSLRQTHYEQYF
V gene: TRBV11-2; CDR3 protein: CASSSRGINEKLFF
V gene: TRBV5-8; CDR3 protein: CASSLDPGIYEQYF
V gene: TRBV27; CDR3 protein: CASSFIGQGNDEQYF
V gene: TRBV5-5; CDR3 protein: CASTREAGGPNRGYNEQFF
V gene: TRBV28; CDR3 protein: CASSINRELGEAFF
V gene: TRBV7-2; CDR3 protein: CASSLAANRVLQYF
V gene: TRBV7-6; CDR3 protein: CASSSAGGDEQYF
V gene: TRBV4-2; CDR3 protein: CASSHTQMEAGVSSYEQYF
V gene: TRBV6-2/TRBV6-3; CDR3 protein: CASSYRDLGTGELFF
V gene: TRBV9; CDR3 protein: CASSAISGNTIYF